Listed below are T cell receptor beta chains from one sample, sequenced in a study of tumor-infiltrating lymphocytes in oesophageal squamous cell carcinoma. TCRdb called the PCR reads again in MiXCR, with one record for every CDR3 protein. Seen here are just under 20,000 distinct CDR3 sequences, roughly 43% observed once, and the top ten hold roughly 13%. The specimen sequenced was normal esophageal tissue next to the tumor. These receptor sequences come from a male donor with esophageal squamous cell carcinoma. CDR3s include the opening cysteine and the closing phenylalanine or tryptophan. D genes are given only for firm matches. Rows may omit the clone size; those that give it use once, few, many or a size class.

D gene: NA; clone size: NA; V gene: TRBV6-4; J gene: TRBJ2-7; CDR3 protein: CASTQIGRNYEQYF; CDR3 DNA: TGTGCCAGCACTCAGATAGGACGGAACTACGAGCAGTACTTC
D gene: NA; clone size: NA; V gene: TRBV7-2; J gene: TRBJ1-1; CDR3 protein: CASSLARRETVNTEAFF; CDR3 DNA: TGTGCCAGCAGCTTAGCGCGAAGGGAAACAGTGAACACTGAAGCTTTCTTT
D gene: TRBD1; clone size: NA; V gene: TRBV25-1; J gene: TRBJ2-1; CDR3 protein: CASLKQGGRNEQFF; CDR3 DNA: TGTGCCAGCTTAAAACAGGGGGGCAGAAATGAGCAGTTCTTC
D gene: TRBD1; clone size: NA; V gene: TRBV12-3/TRBV12-4; J gene: TRBJ1-3; CDR3 protein: CASSLALTGNSGNTIYF; CDR3 DNA: TGTGCCAGCAGTTTAGCCCTGACAGGGAACTCTGGAAACACCATATATTTT
D gene: NA; clone size: many; V gene: TRBV4-2; J gene: TRBJ2-5; CDR3 protein: CASSPGSAAGQETQYF; CDR3 DNA: TGTGCCAGCAGCCCCGGCAGCGCTGCGGGGCAAGAGACCCAGTACTTC
D gene: TRBD1; clone size: medium-sized; V gene: TRBV7-9; J gene: TRBJ1-1; CDR3 protein: CASSSSRQGGTEAFF; CDR3 DNA: TGTGCCAGCAGCTCATCCCGACAGGGAGGTACTGAAGCTTTCTTT
D gene: TRBD2; clone size: many; V gene: TRBV5-1; J gene: TRBJ2-7; CDR3 protein: CASSSLAGGPNEQYF; CDR3 DNA: TGCGCCAGCAGCTCCCTAGCGGGAGGGCCGAACGAGCAGTACTTC
D gene: NA; clone size: many; V gene: TRBV5-4; J gene: TRBJ2-7; CDR3 protein: CAAGRQGGGYEQYF; CDR3 DNA: TGCGCAGCAGGGCGGCAGGGGGGAGGGTACGAGCAGTACTTC
D gene: TRBD1; clone size: many; V gene: TRBV18; J gene: TRBJ2-1; CDR3 protein: CASSQSGTGVNEQFF; CDR3 DNA: TGTGCCAGCTCACAATCCGGGACAGGGGTCAATGAGCAGTTCTTC
D gene: NA; clone size: many; V gene: TRBV11-3; J gene: TRBJ2-3; CDR3 protein: CASSLASDLTDTQYF; CDR3 DNA: TGTGCCAGCAGCTTAGCATCGGACCTCACAGATACGCAGTATTTT
D gene: TRBD1; clone size: NA; V gene: TRBV6-8; J gene: TRBJ2-7; CDR3 protein: CASRQTGGAYEQYF; CDR3 DNA: TGTGCCAGCAGACAGACAGGGGGCGCCTACGAGCAGTACTTC